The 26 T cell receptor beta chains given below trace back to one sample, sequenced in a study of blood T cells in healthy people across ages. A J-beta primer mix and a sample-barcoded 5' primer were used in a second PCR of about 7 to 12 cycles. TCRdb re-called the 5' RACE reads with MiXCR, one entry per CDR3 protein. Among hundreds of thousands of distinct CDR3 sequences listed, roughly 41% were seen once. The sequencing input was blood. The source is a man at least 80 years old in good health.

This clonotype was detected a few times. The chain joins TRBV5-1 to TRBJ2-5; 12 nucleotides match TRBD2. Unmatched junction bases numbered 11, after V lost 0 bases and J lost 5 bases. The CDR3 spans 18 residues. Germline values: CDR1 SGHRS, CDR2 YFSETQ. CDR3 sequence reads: CASSLVRLAGALKETQYF. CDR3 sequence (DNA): TGCGCCAGCAGCTTGGTGAGACTAGCGGGAGCTTTGAAGGAGACCCAGTACTTC.

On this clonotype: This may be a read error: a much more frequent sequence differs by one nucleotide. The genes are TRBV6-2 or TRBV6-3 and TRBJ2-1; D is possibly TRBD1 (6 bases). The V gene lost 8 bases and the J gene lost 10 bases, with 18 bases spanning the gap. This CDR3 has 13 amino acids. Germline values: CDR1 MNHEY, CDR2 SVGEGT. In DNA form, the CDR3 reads TGTGCCAGCGACAGGCCTTCTTCCTACGAGCAGTTCTTC. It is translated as CASDRPSSYEQFF.

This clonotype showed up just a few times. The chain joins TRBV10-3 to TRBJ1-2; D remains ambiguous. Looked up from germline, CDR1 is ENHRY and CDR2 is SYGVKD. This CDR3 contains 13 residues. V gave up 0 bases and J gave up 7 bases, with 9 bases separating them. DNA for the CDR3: TGTGCCATCAGTGAGTCGGCCCCCAGTGGCTACACCTTC. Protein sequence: CAISESAPSGYTF.

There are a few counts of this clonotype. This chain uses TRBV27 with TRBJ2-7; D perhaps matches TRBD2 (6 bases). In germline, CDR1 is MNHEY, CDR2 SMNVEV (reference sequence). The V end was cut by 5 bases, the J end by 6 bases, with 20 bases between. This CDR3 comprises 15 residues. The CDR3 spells CASSLTGTGRLEQYF. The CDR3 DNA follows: TGTGCCAGCAGTCTAACCGGGACTGGTCGTCTCGAGCAGTACTTC.

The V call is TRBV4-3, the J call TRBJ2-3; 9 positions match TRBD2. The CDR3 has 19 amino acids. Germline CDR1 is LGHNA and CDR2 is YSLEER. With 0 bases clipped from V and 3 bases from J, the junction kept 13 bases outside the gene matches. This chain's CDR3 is CASSQDPPSGASWTDTQYF. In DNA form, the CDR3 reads TGCGCCAGCAGCCAAGATCCCCCTAGCGGGGCTTCGTGGACAGATACGCAGTATTTT.

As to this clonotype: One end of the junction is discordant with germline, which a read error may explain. The CDR3 protein is CVSSPYTDTQYF. In DNA form, the CDR3 reads TGTGTCAGCAGCCCTTACACAGATACGCAGTATTTT. This chain links TRBV7-2 with TRBJ2-3, with D hard to call. Germline CDR1 is SGHTA and CDR2 is FQGNSA. The CDR3 loop spans 12 amino acids.

CDR3 bases: TGCAGTGCTAGTTTCCGAAACACCATATATTTT. The encoded protein is CSASFRNTIYF. This rearrangement joins TRBV20-1 to TRBJ1-3; D is undetermined. The germline CDR1 and CDR2 sequences are DFQATT and SNEGSKA (reference sequence). The CDR3 totals 11 residues. Trimming shortened V by 3 bases and J by 5 bases, and 5 bases separated the two germline ends.

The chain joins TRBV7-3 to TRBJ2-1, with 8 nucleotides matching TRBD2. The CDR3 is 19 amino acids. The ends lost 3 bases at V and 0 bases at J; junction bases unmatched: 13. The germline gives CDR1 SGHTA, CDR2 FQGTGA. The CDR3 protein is CASSLAATSEKFSYNEQFF. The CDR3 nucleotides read TGTGCCAGCAGCTTGGCCGCGACTAGCGAGAAATTCTCCTACAATGAGCAGTTCTTC.

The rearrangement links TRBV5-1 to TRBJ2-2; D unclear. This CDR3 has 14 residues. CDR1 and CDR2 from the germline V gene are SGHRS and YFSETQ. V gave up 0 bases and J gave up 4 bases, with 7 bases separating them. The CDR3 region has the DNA TGCGCCAGCAGCTTGGCATTGGCCACCGGGGAGCTGTTTTTT. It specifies CASSLALATGELFF.

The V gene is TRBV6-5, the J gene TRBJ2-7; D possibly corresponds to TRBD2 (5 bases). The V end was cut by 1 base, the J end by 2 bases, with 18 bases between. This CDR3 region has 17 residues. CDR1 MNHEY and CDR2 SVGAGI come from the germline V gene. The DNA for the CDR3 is TGTGCCAGCAGTTACTTTTCCCCGGGAAACGTAGCCTACGAGCAGTACTTC. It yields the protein CASSYFSPGNVAYEQYF.

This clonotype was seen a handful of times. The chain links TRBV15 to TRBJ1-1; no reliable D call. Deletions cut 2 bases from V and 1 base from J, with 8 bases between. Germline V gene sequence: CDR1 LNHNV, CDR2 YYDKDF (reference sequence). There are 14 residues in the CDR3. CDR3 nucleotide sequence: TGTGCCACCAGCAGACCCAGACAGAACACTGAAGCTTTCTTT. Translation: CATSRPRQNTEAFF.

The CDR3 nucleotides are TGTGCCAGCAGCACCGGGACAGGGTGGGTGGAAGTGAACACTGAAGCTTTCTTT. Translation gives CASSTGTGWVEVNTEAFF. This sequence joins TRBV7-2 and TRBJ1-1, with TRBD1 identical over 9 bases. The V gene's germline CDR1 is SGHTA and CDR2 FQGNSA. V trimming: 5 bases; J trimming: 0 bases; junction bases outside the gene matches: 13. The CDR3 is made up of 18 amino acids.

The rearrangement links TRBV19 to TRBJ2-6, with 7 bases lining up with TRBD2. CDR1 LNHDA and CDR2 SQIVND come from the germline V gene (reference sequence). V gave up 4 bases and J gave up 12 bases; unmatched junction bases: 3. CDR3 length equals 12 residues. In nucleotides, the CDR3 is TGTGCCAGTAGTACGGGGGGTACCGTCCTGACTTTC. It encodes CASSTGGTVLTF.

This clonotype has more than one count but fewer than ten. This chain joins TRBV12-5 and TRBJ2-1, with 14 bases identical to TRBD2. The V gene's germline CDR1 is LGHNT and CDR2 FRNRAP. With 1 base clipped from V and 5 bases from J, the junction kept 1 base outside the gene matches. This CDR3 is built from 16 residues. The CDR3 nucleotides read TGTGCTAGTGGTTTGGGACTAGCGGGGGGGCACAATGAGCAGTTCTTC. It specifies CASGLGLAGGHNEQFF.

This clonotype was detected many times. CDR3 loop: CASSADTSSYEQYF. The CDR3 DNA reads TGCGCCAGCAGCGCGGACACGAGCTCCTACGAGCAGTACTTC. V is TRBV10-1 and J is TRBJ2-7; TRBD1 might be the D (5 bases). This CDR3 has 14 amino acids. Germline V gene data show CDR1 as WNHNN and CDR2 as SYGVQD (reference sequence). Deletions cut 6 bases from V and 0 bases from J, with 12 bases between.

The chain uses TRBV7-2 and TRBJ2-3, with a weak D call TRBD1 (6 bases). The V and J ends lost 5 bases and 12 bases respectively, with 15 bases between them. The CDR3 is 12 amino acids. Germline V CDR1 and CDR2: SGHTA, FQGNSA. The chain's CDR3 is CASSRRQEKQYF. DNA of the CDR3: TGTGCCAGCAGCCGTAGACAGGAAAAACAGTATTTT.

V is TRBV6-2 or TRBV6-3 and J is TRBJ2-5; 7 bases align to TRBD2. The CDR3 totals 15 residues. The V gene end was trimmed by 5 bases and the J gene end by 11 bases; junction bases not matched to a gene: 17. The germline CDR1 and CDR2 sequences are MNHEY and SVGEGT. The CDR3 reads CASSPTGEGPREQYF. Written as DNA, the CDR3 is TGTGCCAGCAGTCCCACGGGGGAGGGCCCTCGGGAGCAGTACTTC.

The CDR3 protein is CSASSDSNEQFF. CDR3 nucleotides: TGCAGTGCTAGTAGTGACAGCAATGAGCAGTTCTTC. The J gene is TRBJ2-1, the V gene TRBV20-1; D perhaps matches TRBD1 (5 bases). CDR1 is DFQATT and CDR2 is SNEGSKA in the germline V gene (reference sequence). Trimming pared 3 bases from V and 6 bases from J, leaving 9 bases between. The CDR3 extends over 12 amino acids.

The CDR3 nucleotides read TGTGCCAGCAGTTTCAGCCAAAGTGCCAATCAGCCCCAGCATTTT. It yields the protein CASSFSQSANQPQHF. The chain joins TRBV6-5 to TRBJ1-5, with unresolved D. The germline gives CDR1 MNHEY, CDR2 SVGAGI. The CDR3 extends over 15 amino acids. The V end was cut by 4 bases, the J end by 3 bases, with 13 bases between.

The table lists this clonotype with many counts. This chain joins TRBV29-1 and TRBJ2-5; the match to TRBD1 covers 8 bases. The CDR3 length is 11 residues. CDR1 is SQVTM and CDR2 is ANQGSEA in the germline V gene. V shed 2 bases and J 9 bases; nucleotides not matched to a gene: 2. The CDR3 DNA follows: TGCAGCGTTGAACAGGGGGCACCCCAGTACTTC. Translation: CSVEQGAPQYF. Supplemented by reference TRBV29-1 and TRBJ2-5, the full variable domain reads SAVISQKPSRDICQRGTSLTIQCQVDSQVTMMFWYRQQPGQSLTLIATANQGSEATYESGFVIDKFPISRPNLTFSTLTVSNMSPEDSSIYLCSVEQGAPQYFGPGTRLLVL.

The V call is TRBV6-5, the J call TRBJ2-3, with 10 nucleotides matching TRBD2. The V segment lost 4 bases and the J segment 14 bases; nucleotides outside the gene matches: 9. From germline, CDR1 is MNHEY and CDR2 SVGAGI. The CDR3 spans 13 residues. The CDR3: CASSSLLAGTRYF. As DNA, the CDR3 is TGTGCCAGCAGTTCGCTACTAGCGGGGACTCGGTATTTT.

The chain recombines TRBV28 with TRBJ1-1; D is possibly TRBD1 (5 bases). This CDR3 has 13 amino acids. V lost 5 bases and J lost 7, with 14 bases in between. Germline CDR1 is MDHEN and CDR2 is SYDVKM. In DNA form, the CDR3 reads TGTGCCAGCAGTCCCCGGGGGTACGGTGAAGCTTTCTTT. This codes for CASSPRGYGEAFF.

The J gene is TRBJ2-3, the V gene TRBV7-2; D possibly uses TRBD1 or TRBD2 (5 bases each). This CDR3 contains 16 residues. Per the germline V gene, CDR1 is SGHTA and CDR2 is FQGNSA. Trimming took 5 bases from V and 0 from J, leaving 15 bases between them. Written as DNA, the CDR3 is TGTGCCAGCAGCACTAACCCGGGACCGAGCACAGATACGCAGTATTTT. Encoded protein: CASSTNPGPSTDTQYF.

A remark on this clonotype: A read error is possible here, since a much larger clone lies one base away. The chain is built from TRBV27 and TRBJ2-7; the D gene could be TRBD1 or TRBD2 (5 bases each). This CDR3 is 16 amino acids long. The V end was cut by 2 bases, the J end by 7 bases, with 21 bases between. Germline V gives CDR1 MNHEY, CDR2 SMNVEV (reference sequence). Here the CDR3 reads CASSLRYSEGLNEQYF. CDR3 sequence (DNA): TGTGCCAGCAGTTTAAGGTATAGCGAGGGGCTCAATGAGCAGTACTTC.

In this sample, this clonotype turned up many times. The CDR3 protein is CSVAKGSGRGDTQYF. For the CDR3, the DNA is TGCAGCGTTGCTAAGGGGAGCGGGAGGGGAGATACGCAGTATTTT. V is TRBV29-1 and J is TRBJ2-3; 10 bases line up with TRBD2. V was pared by 4 bases and J by 5 bases, with 9 bases of the junction left unmatched. CDR1 and CDR2 (germline): SQVTM, ANQGSEA. This CDR3 contains 15 residues.

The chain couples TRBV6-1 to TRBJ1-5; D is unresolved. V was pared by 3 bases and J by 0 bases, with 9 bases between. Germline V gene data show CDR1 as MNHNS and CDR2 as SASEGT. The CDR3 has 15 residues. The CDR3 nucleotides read TGTGCCAGCAGTGACGGGGAATATAGCAATCAGCCCCAGCATTTT. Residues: CASSDGEYSNQPQHF.